This T cell receptor beta chain originates from a study of regulatory T cells in long-lasting Graves disease. In germline, CDR1 is SGHTA, CDR2 FQGNSA. The CDR3 consists of 16 residues. Deletions cut 1 base from V and 0 bases from J, with 12 bases between. This clonotype was seen many times. The time point here: persistent/refractory GD, antithyroid drugs over 5 years with positive TRAb. The authors made the TCR library using RNA they extracted from PBMCs. Combining iRepertoire HTBI primers with Arm-PCR of CDR3 regions, the authors built TCR beta libraries. MiXCR was run by TCRdb on the multiplex PCR reads, yielding one entry per CDR3 protein. Among about 290,000 distinct CDR3 sequences listed, roughly a fifth were seen once.

This specimen was peripheral blood mononuclear cells (PBMCs), taken when the disease was refractory, from a patient treated with antithyroid drugs. This chain joins TRBV7-2 and TRBJ1-2; D remains ambiguous. The receptor was isolated from a female donor with Graves disease. In DNA, the CDR3 is TGTGCCAGCAGCTTAGAACCCGGACCACCTAACTATGGCTACACCTTC. As protein: CASSLEPGPPNYGYTF. Full variable domain (rest looked up from reference TRBV7-2 and TRBJ1-2): GAGVSQSPSNKVTEKGKDVELRCDPISGHTALYWYRQSLGQGLEFLIYFQGNSAPDKSGLPSDRFSAERTGGSVSTLTIQRTQQEDSAVYLCASSLEPGPPNYGYTFGSGTRLTVV.